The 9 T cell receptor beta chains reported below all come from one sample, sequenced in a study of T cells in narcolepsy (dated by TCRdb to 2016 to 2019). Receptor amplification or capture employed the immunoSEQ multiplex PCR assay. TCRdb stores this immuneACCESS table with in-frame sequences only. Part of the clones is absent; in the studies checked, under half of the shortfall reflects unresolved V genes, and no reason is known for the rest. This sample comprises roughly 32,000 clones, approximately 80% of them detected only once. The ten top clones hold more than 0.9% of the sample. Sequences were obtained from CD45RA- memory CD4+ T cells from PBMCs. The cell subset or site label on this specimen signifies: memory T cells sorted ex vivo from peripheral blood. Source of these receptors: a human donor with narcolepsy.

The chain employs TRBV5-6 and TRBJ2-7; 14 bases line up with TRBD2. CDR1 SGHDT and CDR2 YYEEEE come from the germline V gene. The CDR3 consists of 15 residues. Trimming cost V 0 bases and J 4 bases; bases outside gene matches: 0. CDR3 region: CASSLGLAGGYEQYF. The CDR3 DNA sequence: TGTGCCAGCAGCTTGGGACTAGCGGGAGGGTACGAGCAGTACTTC.

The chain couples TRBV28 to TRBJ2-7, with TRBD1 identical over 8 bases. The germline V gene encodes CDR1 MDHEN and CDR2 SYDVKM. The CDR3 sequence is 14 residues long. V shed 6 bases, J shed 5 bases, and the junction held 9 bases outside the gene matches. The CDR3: CASRNQGAQNEQYF. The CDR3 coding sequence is TGTGCCAGCAGAAATCAGGGGGCGCAGAACGAGCAGTACTTC.

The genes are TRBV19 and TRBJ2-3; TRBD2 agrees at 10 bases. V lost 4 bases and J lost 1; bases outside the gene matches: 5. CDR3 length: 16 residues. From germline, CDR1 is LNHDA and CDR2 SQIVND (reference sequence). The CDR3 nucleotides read TGTGCCAGTAGTACTCTAGCGGGGGCGCGCACAGATACGCAGTATTTT. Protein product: CASSTLAGARTDTQYF.

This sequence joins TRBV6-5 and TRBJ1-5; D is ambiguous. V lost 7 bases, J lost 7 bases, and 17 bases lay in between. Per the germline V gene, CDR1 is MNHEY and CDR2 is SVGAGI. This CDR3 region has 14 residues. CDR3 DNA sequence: TGTGCCAGCACAGACCTTTGGGTTGGCCAGCCCCAGCATTTT. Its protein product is CASTDLWVGQPQHF.

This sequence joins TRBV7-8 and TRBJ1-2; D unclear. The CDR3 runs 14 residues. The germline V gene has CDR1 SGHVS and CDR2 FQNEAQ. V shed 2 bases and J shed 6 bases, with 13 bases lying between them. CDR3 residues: CASSLLAGNNGYTF. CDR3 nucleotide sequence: TGTGCCAGCAGCTTACTGGCAGGAAACAATGGCTACACCTTC.

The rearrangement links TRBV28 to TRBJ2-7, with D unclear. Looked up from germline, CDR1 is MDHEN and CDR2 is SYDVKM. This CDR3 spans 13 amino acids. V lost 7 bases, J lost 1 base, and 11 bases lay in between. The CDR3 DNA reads TGTGCCAGCACAGATCAAAATTCCTACGAGCAGTACTTC. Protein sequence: CASTDQNSYEQYF.

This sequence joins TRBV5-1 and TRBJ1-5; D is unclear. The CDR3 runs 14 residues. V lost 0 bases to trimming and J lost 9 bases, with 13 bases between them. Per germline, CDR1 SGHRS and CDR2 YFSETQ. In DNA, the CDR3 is TGCGCCAGCAGCTTGGCCGACAAAGACTCGCCCCAGCATTTT. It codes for CASSLADKDSPQHF.

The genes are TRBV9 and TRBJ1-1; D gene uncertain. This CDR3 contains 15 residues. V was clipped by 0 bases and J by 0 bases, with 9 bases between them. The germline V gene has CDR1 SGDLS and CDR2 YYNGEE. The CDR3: CASSVEDSVNTEAFF. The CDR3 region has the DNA TGTGCCAGCAGCGTAGAGGATTCGGTGAACACTGAAGCTTTCTTT.

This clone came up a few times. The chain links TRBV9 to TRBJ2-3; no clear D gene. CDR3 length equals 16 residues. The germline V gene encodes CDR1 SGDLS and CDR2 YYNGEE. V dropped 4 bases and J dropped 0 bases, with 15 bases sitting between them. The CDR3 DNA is TGTGCCAGCAGCCCCTTCATTGTACCTAGCACAGATACGCAGTATTTT. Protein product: CASSPFIVPSTDTQYF.